These T cell receptor beta chains were read from a single sample in a study of blood T cell repertoires in COVID-19. Repertoires were generated with immunoSEQ multiplex PCR, while TCRdb's copy carries only in-frame clones and drops some. The sample has about 74,000 clones, roughly four fifths seen once; the top ten hold 6.5% to 8%. Sequences were obtained from peripheral blood. Receptor source: a human donor in a cohort sampled during active COVID-19. Both conserved end residues are part of each CDR3. A D gene is named only where the DNA matches it firmly. Expanded clones get a size class; other rows say once, few or many, or leave the size out.

TRBJ1-3	15	TRBV5-1	-	TRBD1	CASSATGVSGNTIYF
TRBJ2-7	13	TRBV9	-	TRBD2	CASSTRGGYEQYF
TRBJ1-1	12	TRBV7-9	-	-	CASSPDSTHAFF
TRBJ1-1	14	TRBV25-1	-	-	CASRETGANTEAFF
TRBJ1-1	15	TRBV19	-	-	CASSIVSQVNTEAFF
TRBJ2-5	14	TRBV5-1	-	TRBD2	CASGLSGGKETQYF
TRBJ2-7	16	TRBV6-5	-	-	CASSYGAQEANYEQYF
TRBJ1-1	13	TRBV3-1/TRBV3-2	-	-	CASSQMSNTEAFF
TRBJ2-5	15	TRBV11-2	-	TRBD2	CASSGTSGGAGTQYF
TRBJ2-1	14	TRBV7-8	-	-	CASSLDWDTNEQFF
TRBJ2-7	15	TRBV11-2	-	TRBD1	CATTDRRTGGSEQYF
TRBJ1-3	16	TRBV6-5	-	-	CASSFSTGYSGNTIYF
TRBJ2-7	12	TRBV5-4	-	-	CASRGGAEEQYF
TRBJ1-2	16	TRBV2	-	TRBD1	CASSPGTGRSYDGYTF
TRBJ2-7	14	TRBV3-1/TRBV3-2	-	TRBD2	CASSRPGGSYEQYF
TRBJ2-7	14	TRBV19	-	TRBD1	CASSPRTGGYEQYF
TRBJ1-5	15	TRBV6-5	-	TRBD1	CASSKQGTSNQPQHF
TRBJ2-1	14	TRBV6-5	-	-	CASSPTPTGAEQFF
TRBJ1-2	16	TRBV6-6	few	TRBD1	CASSLGTKTGSYGYTF
TRBJ1-2	15	TRBV6-5	-	-	CASSYRGADLYGYTF
TRBJ1-1	15	TRBV6-5	-	TRBD1	CASSYSPGGNTEAFF
TRBJ1-2	13	TRBV2	-	-	CASSVGTNYGYTF
TRBJ2-7	18	TRBV5-1	once	TRBD2	CASSAGTSGGAWTYEQYF
TRBJ2-3	15	TRBV9	-	TRBD1	CASSLRDRAPDTQYF
TRBJ2-5	15	TRBV9	-	TRBD2	CASSGLAGNQETQYF
TRBJ1-2	13	TRBV7-2	few	TRBD1	CASSWTGNGGYTF
TRBJ2-3	16	TRBV24-1	-	TRBD2	CATSDRSGDGADTQYF
TRBJ2-2	16	TRBV27	-	TRBD2	CASTKAGGPNTGELFF
TRBJ1-1	13	TRBV11-2	-	-	CASSSQGYTEAFF
TRBJ2-7	19	TRBV10-3	-	TRBD1	CAISKTLAGQGKSSYEQYF
TRBJ1-3	14	TRBV10-3	-	TRBD1	CAIRDGTAGNTIYF
TRBJ1-5	15	TRBV4-1	-	-	CASSQEAWSNQPQHF
TRBJ2-2	15	TRBV9	-	-	CASSVGQVNTGELFF
TRBJ1-1	14	TRBV19	many	-	CASSFLGGGSEAFF